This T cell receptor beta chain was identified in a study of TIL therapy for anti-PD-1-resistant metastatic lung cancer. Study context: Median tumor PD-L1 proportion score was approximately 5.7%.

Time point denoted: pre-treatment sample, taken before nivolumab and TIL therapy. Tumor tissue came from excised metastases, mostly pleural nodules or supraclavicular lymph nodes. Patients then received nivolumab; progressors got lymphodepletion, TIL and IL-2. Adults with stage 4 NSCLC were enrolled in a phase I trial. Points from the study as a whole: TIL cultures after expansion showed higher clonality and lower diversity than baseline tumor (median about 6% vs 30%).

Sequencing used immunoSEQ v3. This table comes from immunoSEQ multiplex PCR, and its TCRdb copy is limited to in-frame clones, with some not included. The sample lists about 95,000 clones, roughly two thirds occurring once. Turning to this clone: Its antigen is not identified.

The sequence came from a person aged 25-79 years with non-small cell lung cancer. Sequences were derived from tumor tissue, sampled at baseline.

CDR3 sequence: CASSAGKGNYGYTF. CDR3 nucleotides: TGTGCCAGCAGCGCGGGGAAGGGCAACTATGGCTACACCTTC. The chain recombines TRBV7-2 with TRBJ1-2; D unresolved. The CDR3 totals 14 residues. Trimming pared 5 bases from V and 2 bases from J, leaving 12 bases between. Germline-derived CDR1 and CDR2 are SGHTA and FQGNSA.